The 27 T cell receptor beta chains given below trace back to one sample, sequenced in a study of regulatory T cells in long-lasting Graves disease. Time point denoted: newly diagnosed GD, antithyroid drugs for less than 3 months. The TCR library was prepared using RNA isolated from PBMCs. Sequencing libraries for TCR beta were prepared with iRepertoire HTBI primers and Arm-PCR of CDR3 regions. TCRdb ran MiXCR on the multiplex PCR reads and lists one entry per CDR3 protein. The repertoire has fewer than 450,000 distinct CDR3 sequences, 15% of them found once; the top ten carry around 7.6%. The same sample was also used in a study of T cells in Graves' hyperthyroidism and ophthalmopathy.

The sequences come from peripheral blood mononuclear cells (PBMCs), collected at new diagnosis, from a patient treated with antithyroid drugs. The receptors stem from a woman aged 40 to 55 with Graves disease.

This clonotype turned up a few times. The V gene is TRBV5-4, the J gene TRBJ1-1; D call uncertain. Between the trimmed V and J ends, which lost 0 bases and 5 bases, there was a span of 11 bases. The CDR3 runs 14 residues. The germline V gene encodes CDR1 SGHNT and CDR2 YYREEE (reference sequence). The CDR3: CASSLDDVRTEAFF. CDR3 in DNA: TGTGCCAGCAGCTTGGACGACGTGAGGACTGAAGCTTTCTTT.

The chain recombines TRBV19 with TRBJ1-1; D gene ambiguous. This CDR3 has 13 amino acids. Trimming stripped 6 bases from V and 0 bases from J, with 8 bases between. CDR1 and CDR2 from the germline V gene are LNHDA and SQIVND (reference sequence). Here the CDR3 reads CASRVTLNTEAFF. The CDR3 bases are TGTGCCAGTAGGGTAACACTGAACACTGAAGCTTTCTTT.

This clonotype showed up many times. The CDR3, as DNA: TGCAGTGCTAGAGATTCTTATGCACTGATAACGGGATCGGGGGATTGGCAGTACTTC. Protein sequence: CSARDSYALITGSGDWQYF. This sequence joins TRBV20-1 and TRBJ2-7; D possibly corresponds to TRBD2 (6 bases). V was clipped by 0 bases and J by 9 bases, with 33 bases between them. The CDR3 has 19 residues. Germline V gives CDR1 DFQATT, CDR2 SNEGSKA (reference sequence).

This clonotype has a handful of counts. V gene TRBV20-1 combines with J gene TRBJ2-4; possible D gene TRBD2, 6 bases. V lost 0 bases to trimming and J lost 3 bases, with 9 bases between them. Per germline, CDR1 DFQATT and CDR2 SNEGSKA (reference sequence). This CDR3 comprises 14 residues. The CDR3 nucleotides are TGCAGTGCTAGAGAGGGGGGAAGCAAAAACATTCAGTACTTC. It translates to CSAREGGSKNIQYF.

In this sample, this clonotype turned up many times. The rearrangement joins TRBV19 to TRBJ2-1; tentatively, D is TRBD2 (5 bases). Germline V gene sequence: CDR1 LNHDA, CDR2 SQIVND (reference sequence). CDR3 size: 14 residues. Trimming pared 3 bases from V and 7 bases from J, leaving 13 bases between. This CDR3 reads CASSIGAVGNEQFF. CDR3 nucleotide sequence: TGTGCCAGTAGTATCGGAGCGGTGGGGAATGAGCAGTTCTTC. Supplemented by reference TRBV19 and TRBJ2-1, the full variable domain reads DGGITQSPKYLFRKEGQNVTLSCEQNLNHDAMYWYRQDPGQGLRLIYYSQIVNDFQKGDIAEGYSVSREKKESFPLTVTSAQKNPTAFYLCASSIGAVGNEQFFGPGTRLTVL.

This clonotype came up many times. The V call is TRBV27, the J call TRBJ2-7; the D gene could be TRBD1 or TRBD2 (5 bases each). The CDR3 is made up of 13 amino acids. Germline-derived CDR1 and CDR2 are MNHEY and SMNVEV (reference sequence). V was trimmed by 5 bases and J by 3 bases, leaving 11 bases between them. CDR3 protein: CASSPRDGYEQYF. The CDR3, as DNA: TGTGCCAGCAGTCCCCGGGACGGCTACGAGCAGTACTTC.

The chain recombines TRBV7-2 with TRBJ1-2; 7 bases are a match to TRBD1. The CDR3 contains 14 residues. The germline V gene encodes CDR1 SGHTA and CDR2 FQGNSA. The trim removed 1 base at V and 4 bases at J, leaving 3 bases unmatched. The CDR3 sequence is CASSLGGQTYGYTF. CDR3 coding DNA: TGTGCCAGCAGCTTAGGGGGACAGACCTATGGCTACACCTTC.

The sample holds many counts of this clonotype. The chain has TRBV11-2 and TRBJ2-3, with D possibly being TRBD1 or TRBD2 (6 bases each). Germline V gene data show CDR1 as SGHAT and CDR2 as FQNNGV. The V end lost 4 bases, the J end lost 1 base, and 9 bases lay between the germline ends. The CDR3 covers 14 residues. The CDR3 DNA reads TGTGCCAGCAGCTGGGGGGCAGGCACAGATACGCAGTATTTT. Encoded protein: CASSWGAGTDTQYF. Supplemented by reference TRBV11-2 and TRBJ2-3, the full variable domain reads EAGVAQSPRYKIIEKRQSVAFWCNPISGHATLYWYQQILGQGPKLLIQFQNNGVVDDSQLPKDRFSAERLKGVDSTLKIQPAKLEDSAVYLCASSWGAGTDTQYFGPGTRLTVL.

This clonotype was recorded many times. The CDR3: CSARGLAGEETQYF. CDR3 nucleotides: TGCAGTGCTAGGGGACTAGCGGGAGAGGAGACCCAGTACTTC. The rearrangement links TRBV20-1 to TRBJ2-5, with 14 positions matching TRBD2. Germline CDR1 reads DFQATT; CDR2 reads SNEGSKA (reference sequence). The length of the CDR3 is 14 residues. V was clipped by 3 bases and J by 5 bases; unmatched bases: 2.

V gene TRBV2 combines with J gene TRBJ2-2; TRBD1 aligns across 7 bases. Germline assignment: CDR1 SNHLY and CDR2 FYNNEI. J gave up 7 bases and V 0 bases, and 5 bases lay outside the gene matches. The CDR3 runs 15 residues. CDR3 DNA sequence: TGTGCCAGCAGTGAAGCGGAGACAGGGATCGGGGAGCTGTTTTTT. Its translation is CASSEAETGIGELFF.

This clonotype was found many times. The chain has TRBV12-5 and TRBJ2-5; D is uncertain. Germline CDR1 is LGHNT and CDR2 is FRNRAP. The CDR3 contains 14 residues. The V end was cut by 5 bases, the J end by 6 bases, with 16 bases between. The CDR3 spells CASGPAGVRKTQYF. For the CDR3, the DNA is TGTGCTAGTGGTCCCGCTGGGGTAAGGAAGACCCAGTACTTC.

Ten or more counts support this clonotype. The chain couples TRBV20-1 to TRBJ2-1, with 10 bases fitting TRBD2. The V gene's germline CDR1 is DFQATT and CDR2 SNEGSKA (reference sequence). V shed 8 bases and J 0 bases; nucleotides not matched to a gene: 13. CDR3 size: 17 residues. The CDR3 here is CSMVVAGGPSSYNEQFF. The CDR3 coding sequence is TGCAGTATGGTGGTAGCGGGAGGCCCAAGCTCCTACAATGAGCAGTTCTTC.

This clonotype occurred a few times. A much more abundant neighbour one base away suggests this may be a read error. The rearrangement joins TRBV10-3 to TRBJ2-4; TRBD2 might be the D (5 bases). CDR3 length equals 14 residues. Germline V gene lookup returns CDR1 ENHRY and CDR2 SYGVKD. The CDR3 nucleotides are TGTGCCATCAGTGAGGCGGGCCGGGGAAACATTCGGTACTTC. It is translated as CAISEAGRGNIRYF.

The rearrangement joins TRBV15 to TRBJ1-5; TRBD1 is a possible D gene (6 bases). CDR1 LNHNV and CDR2 YYDKDF come from the germline V gene (reference sequence). The CDR3 length is 14 residues. The germline V and J ends were trimmed by 3 bases and 5 bases, with 11 bases remaining between them. As DNA, the CDR3 is TGTGCCACCAGCAGGGACAGTAGTTATCAGCCCCAGCATTTT. The encoded protein is CATSRDSSYQPQHF.

This clonotype was recorded once. The rearrangement uses TRBV19 and TRBJ1-4; D might be TRBD1 (6 bases). V lost 4 bases and J 6 bases, leaving 18 bases between the germline ends. Per the germline V gene, CDR1 is LNHDA and CDR2 is SQIVND (reference sequence). CDR3 length equals 16 residues. In DNA form, the CDR3 reads TGTGCCAGTAGTACCCCATCCCCAGGGGTGGATGAAAAACTGTTTTTT. Its protein is CASSTPSPGVDEKLFF.

This clonotype came up many times. The chain carries TRBV13 and TRBJ2-1; D might be TRBD2 (6 bases). Trimming pared 2 bases from V and 5 bases from J, leaving 10 bases between. The CDR3 consists of 14 residues. In germline, CDR1 is PRHDT, CDR2 FYEKMQ (reference sequence). The CDR3 protein is CASSLWGEDNEQFF. The CDR3 bases are TGTGCCAGCAGCTTATGGGGGGAGGACAATGAGCAGTTCTTC. Together with reference TRBV13 and TRBJ2-1, the CDR3 gives the full variable domain: AAGVIQSPRHLIKEKRETATLKCYPIPRHDTVYWYQQGPGQDPQFLISFYEKMQSDKGSIPDRFSAQQFSDYHSELNMSSLELGDSALYFCASSLWGEDNEQFFGPGTRLTVL.

This clonotype has at least ten counts. V gene TRBV12-5 combines with J gene TRBJ1-1; maybe TRBD1 (5 bases). The CDR3 is 12 residues long. V gave up 3 bases and J gave up 4 bases, with 6 bases separating them. CDR1 and CDR2 from the germline V gene are LGHNT and FRNRAP. CDR3 protein: CASGFRATEAFF. The CDR3 DNA reads TGTGCTAGTGGTTTCAGGGCCACTGAAGCTTTCTTT. Full variable domain (missing parts from reference TRBV12-5 and TRBJ1-1): DARVTQTPRHKVTEMGQEVTMRCQPILGHNTVFWYRQTMMQGLELLAYFRNRAPLDDSGMPKDRFSAEMPDATLATLKIQPSEPRDSAVYFCASGFRATEAFFGQGTRLTVV.

At least ten counts were recorded for this clonotype. This chain connects TRBV11-2 to TRBJ2-1; 13 bases agree with TRBD2. The V and J ends lost 3 bases and 7 bases, in that order; junction bases with no gene match: 6. This CDR3 is 16 amino acids long. The germline CDR1 and CDR2 sequences are SGHAT and FQNNGV. This CDR3 reads CASSFGLAGEVNEQFF. In DNA, the CDR3 is TGTGCCAGCAGCTTCGGACTAGCGGGAGAGGTTAATGAGCAGTTCTTC.

The rearrangement uses TRBV20-1 and TRBJ1-1, with a possible D match to TRBD1 (6 bases). Trimming stripped 4 bases from V and 6 bases from J, with 21 bases between. This CDR3 has 15 residues. In germline, CDR1 is DFQATT, CDR2 SNEGSKA (reference sequence). The CDR3 region is CSATPGAQKGAEAFF. DNA for the CDR3: TGCAGTGCTACCCCAGGGGCCCAAAAAGGGGCTGAAGCTTTCTTT.

J is TRBJ2-7 and V is TRBV5-4; 9 nucleotides match TRBD2. CDR1 is SGHNT, CDR2 YYREEE, per germline (reference sequence). V gave up 4 bases and J gave up 4 bases; unmatched junction bases: 12. CDR3 length: 16 residues. This CDR3 reads CASSPRAGGRSYEQYF. The CDR3, as DNA: TGTGCCAGCAGCCCCCGCGCGGGAGGGCGGTCGTACGAGCAGTACTTC.

This clonotype was recorded many times. V is TRBV2 and J is TRBJ1-6; D is ambiguous. CDR3 size: 12 residues. The germline V gene has CDR1 SNHLY and CDR2 FYNNEI. Between the trimmed V and J ends, which lost 0 bases and 14 bases, there was a span of 8 bases. CDR3 protein: CASSEARLALHF. In DNA form, the CDR3 reads TGTGCCAGCAGTGAAGCGCGTTTGGCCCTCCACTTT.

This clonotype has at least ten counts. The chain is built from TRBV27 and TRBJ1-6, with D unclear. This CDR3 has 14 amino acids. Germline-derived CDR1 and CDR2 are MNHEY and SMNVEV (reference sequence). Trimming removed 10 bases at V and 10 bases at J, with 20 bases between. The chain's CDR3 is CAIPLWPPGSPLHF. For the CDR3, the DNA is TGTGCCATCCCCCTATGGCCCCCCGGGTCACCCCTCCACTTT.

This clonotype was observed at least ten times. The chain joins TRBV12-3 or TRBV12-4 to TRBJ2-5, with TRBD2 matching over 16 bases. The V segment lost 2 bases and the J segment 5 bases; nucleotides outside the gene matches: 5. The CDR3 is made up of 17 amino acids. In DNA, the CDR3 is TGTGCCAGCAGTTTAACGGGACTAGCGGGAGGGTCGGAGACCCAGTACTTC. This encodes CASSLTGLAGGSETQYF.

The V and J genes are TRBV3-1 and TRBJ2-7; 10 positions agree with TRBD2. The CDR3 contains 15 residues. Germline-derived CDR1 and CDR2 are LGHDT and YNNKEL (reference sequence). Trimming cost V 5 bases and J 2 bases; bases outside gene matches: 6. The CDR3, as DNA: TGTGCCAGCAGCTACACAGCGGGAGGGCCCTACGAGCAGTACTTC. This sequence encodes CASSYTAGGPYEQYF.

This clonotype came up a few times. The chain couples TRBV20-1 to TRBJ2-2, with 7 bases aligning to TRBD1. Germline V gene lookup returns CDR1 DFQATT and CDR2 SNEGSKA (reference sequence). V shed 3 bases and J 6 bases; nucleotides not matched to a gene: 7. The CDR3 sequence is 14 residues long. The CDR3 sequence: CSARHPTGSGELFF. As DNA, the CDR3 is TGCAGTGCTAGGCACCCGACAGGGTCCGGGGAGCTGTTTTTT.

In this sample, this clonotype turned up many times. The chain recombines TRBV7-8 with TRBJ2-3, with 8 bases lining up with TRBD2. This CDR3 comprises 16 residues. J was trimmed by 0 bases and V by 0 bases; bases with no gene match: 2. Germline CDR1 SGHVS, CDR2 FQNEAQ. This chain's CDR3 is CASSLAPSGSTDTQYF. In DNA, the CDR3 is TGTGCCAGCAGCTTAGCCCCTAGCGGGAGCACAGATACGCAGTATTTT.

This clonotype was counted a few times. The V call is TRBV13, the J call TRBJ2-5; the match to TRBD1 covers 7 bases. CDR1 and CDR2 from the germline V gene are PRHDT and FYEKMQ (reference sequence). CDR3 size: 17 residues. The trim removed 1 base at V and 3 bases at J, leaving 11 bases unmatched. In DNA form, the CDR3 reads TGTGCCAGCAGCTTAGCACGGAAAGGGGGCTGGGAAGAGACCCAGTACTTC. Its translation: CASSLARKGGWEETQYF. Drawing the rest from reference TRBV13 and TRBJ2-5, the complete variable domain is AAGVIQSPRHLIKEKRETATLKCYPIPRHDTVYWYQQGPGQDPQFLISFYEKMQSDKGSIPDRFSAQQFSDYHSELNMSSLELGDSALYFCASSLARKGGWEETQYFGPGTRLLVL.